The 26 T cell receptor beta chains in this list originate from one sample, sequenced in a study of cytomegalovirus exposure and HLA in healthy donors (dated by TCRdb to about 2017). The library came from the immunoSEQ multiplex PCR assay. Sourced from immuneACCESS, this table was stored by TCRdb with only in-frame sequences that have V and J called. A share of the clones is absent; for the studies checked, an unresolved V gene accounts for under half, and the remainder has no known explanation. The sample data list tens of thousands of clones, and approximately 93% of these were observed just once. Of the sample, around 4.5% is held by the ten largest clones. The sequenced sample consisted of PBMCs. These receptors originate from a man aged 18 to 30 in good health and CMV-seropositive.

DNA for the CDR3: TGTGCCAGCAGCACCCGGACAGGGGGAGAGACCCAGTACTTC. This translates into CASSTRTGGETQYF. The rearrangement links TRBV7-9 to TRBJ2-5; 10 bases are a match to TRBD1. Germline assignment: CDR1 SEHNR and CDR2 FQNEAQ (reference sequence). This CDR3 spans 14 amino acids. With 5 bases clipped from V and 4 bases from J, the junction kept 4 bases outside the gene matches.

The rearrangement links TRBV18 to TRBJ2-1; tentative D call: TRBD2 (6 bases). V gave up 2 bases and J gave up 4 bases, with 18 bases separating them. The CDR3 is 17 residues long. The V gene's germline CDR1 is KGHSH and CDR2 LQKENI. The CDR3 DNA reads as TGTGCCAGCTCACCATTCCAAGGAAGACTAGGTTACAATGAGCAGTTCTTC. It codes for CASSPFQGRLGYNEQFF.

The chain carries TRBV27 and TRBJ2-2; D unresolved. The CDR3 length is 12 residues. Trimming took 5 bases from V and 3 from J, leaving 4 bases between them. The germline V gene has CDR1 MNHEY and CDR2 SMNVEV (reference sequence). The CDR3 here is CASSQYTGELFF. CDR3 DNA: TGTGCCAGCAGTCAATACACCGGGGAGCTGTTTTTT.

The chain joins TRBV5-1 to TRBJ2-3; 11 bases map to TRBD2. Per the germline V gene, CDR1 is SGHRS and CDR2 is YFSETQ. The junction had 7 bases not matched to a gene; V was cut back by 4 bases and J by 3 bases. This CDR3 comprises 16 residues. The CDR3 reads CASSATSGSGTDTQYF. CDR3 DNA: TGCGCCAGCAGCGCTACTAGCGGGAGTGGGACAGATACGCAGTATTTT.

V gene TRBV21-1 combines with J gene TRBJ2-5; the table's D call of TRBD1 was not tested on the DNA. TRBV21-1 is tagged as a pseudogene. The CDR3 runs 15 residues. CDR3 residues: CASSLRTGCQETQYF. CDR3 sequence (DNA): TGTGCCAGCAGTTTGAGGACAGGGTGTCAAGAGACCCAGTACTTC.

The chain joins TRBV4-1 to TRBJ1-6, with 8 nucleotides matching TRBD1. The germline V gene has CDR1 MGHRA and CDR2 YSYEKL. The CDR3 is made up of 15 amino acids. J was trimmed by 10 bases and V by 0 bases; bases with no gene match: 5. In DNA form, the CDR3 reads TGCGCCAGCAGCCAAGATTCAGGGGGCGCGTCACCCCTCCACTTT. Its translation is CASSQDSGGASPLHF.

This chain links TRBV7-8 with TRBJ1-5; D unclear. Trimming removed 5 bases at V and 5 bases at J, with 10 bases between. The CDR3 covers 13 residues. Germline V CDR1 and CDR2: SGHVS, FQNEAQ. CDR3 amino acids: CASSPILDQPQHF. In DNA form, the CDR3 reads TGTGCCAGCAGCCCAATACTCGATCAGCCCCAGCATTTT.

The V and J genes are TRBV18 and TRBJ1-1; D is uncertain. The CDR3 is 16 residues long. Trimming took 3 bases from V and 4 from J, leaving 18 bases between them. Germline lookup yields CDR1 KGHSH and CDR2 LQKENI. The CDR3 nucleotides read TGTGCCAGCTCACCTCGATCGGGGAGAGGTCCCACTGAAGCTTTCTTT. It yields the protein CASSPRSGRGPTEAFF.

The gene calls are TRBV6-1 and TRBJ2-3; TRBD2 agrees at 9 bases. V gave up 4 bases and J gave up 2 bases; unmatched junction bases: 7. Germline CDR1 reads MNHNS; CDR2 reads SASEGT. The CDR3 has 16 residues. The CDR3 nucleotides read TGTGCCAGCAGTGTTTGGCGGGGGGGAACCACAGATACGCAGTATTTT. It translates to CASSVWRGGTTDTQYF.

This chain uses TRBV7-9 with TRBJ1-1, with a tentative D call TRBD1 (5 bases). CDR1 and CDR2 from the germline V gene are SEHNR and FQNEAQ (reference sequence). CDR3 length: 13 amino acids. The germline V and J ends were trimmed by 1 base and 4 bases, with 7 bases remaining between them. The CDR3 here is CASSLGGGTEAFF. In DNA form, the CDR3 reads TGTGCCAGCAGCTTAGGGGGGGGCACTGAAGCTTTCTTT.

J is TRBJ2-2 and V is TRBV28; 9 nucleotides match TRBD1. With V trimmed by 2 bases and J by 5 bases, 9 bases remained unmatched. Germline V gene data show CDR1 as MDHEN and CDR2 as SYDVKM. The CDR3 spans 17 residues. CDR3 sequence (DNA): TGTGCCAGCAGTTTACCCCCTCGGACAGGGGATACCGGGGAGCTGTTTTTT. It specifies CASSLPPRTGDTGELFF.

This clone showed up just once. This chain uses TRBV28 with TRBJ2-3; 12 bases align to TRBD2. Trimming took 5 bases from V and 8 from J; bases not matched to a gene: 8. Germline CDR1 MDHEN, CDR2 SYDVKM. The CDR3 length is 15 residues. The CDR3: CASSLLLAGGGTQYF. The CDR3 coding sequence is TGTGCCAGCAGTCTACTACTAGCGGGGGGTGGTACGCAGTATTTT.

This chain connects TRBV29-1 to TRBJ1-2; 10 positions agree with TRBD1. The CDR3 has 15 residues. Germline CDR1 and CDR2: SQVTM and ANQGSEA. Trimming removed 0 bases from V and 4 bases from J; junction bases left unmatched: 5. This CDR3 reads CSVEENRDRGYGYTF. CDR3 coding DNA: TGCAGCGTTGAAGAGAACCGGGACAGGGGCTATGGCTACACCTTC. Variable domain in full (rest from reference TRBV29-1 and TRBJ1-2): SAVISQKPSRDICQRGTSLTIQCQVDSQVTMMFWYRQQPGQSLTLIATANQGSEATYESGFVIDKFPISRPNLTFSTLTVSNMSPEDSSIYLCSVEENRDRGYGYTFGSGTRLTVV.

The rearrangement uses TRBV7-9 and TRBJ2-7, with D possibly matching TRBD1 (7 bases). Germline V gene lookup returns CDR1 SEHNR and CDR2 FQNEAQ (reference sequence). The CDR3 length is 13 residues. Trimming shortened V by 3 bases and J by 6 bases, and 12 bases separated the two germline ends. The CDR3 here is CASSLLQGGEQYF. The CDR3 bases are TGTGCCAGCAGCTTGTTGCAGGGGGGCGAGCAGTACTTC.

This chain uses TRBV19 with TRBJ2-7, with 7 nucleotides matching TRBD1. Losses at the gene ends were 5 bases for V and 3 bases for J; bases not matched to a gene: 7. This CDR3 has 14 amino acids. Germline CDR1 reads LNHDA; CDR2 reads SQIVND (reference sequence). In nucleotides, the CDR3 is TGTGCCAGTAGTCGTAACACAGGGGACTACGAGCAGTACTTC. Its translation: CASSRNTGDYEQYF.

To note about this clone: An end of the junction does not agree with germline; a read error may underlie this. This sequence joins TRBV7-7 and TRBJ2-5; 11 bases are a match to TRBD2. Germline CDR1 is SSHAT and CDR2 is FNYEAQ (reference sequence). The CDR3 is 15 amino acids. The CDR3 DNA reads TGTGCTAGCAGCTTGACTAGCGGGATTGCGGAGACCCAGTACTTC. This sequence encodes CASSLTSGIAETQYF.

The table lists this clone with a count of one. For the CDR3, the DNA is TGTGCCAGCAGCGATCGCGGGGTGAACTATGGCTACACCTTC. As protein: CASSDRGVNYGYTF. The chain employs TRBV6-6 and TRBJ1-2, with D unclear. The CDR3 loop spans 14 amino acids. V lost 6 bases and J lost 2, with 13 bases in between. In germline, CDR1 is MNHNY, CDR2 SVGAGI (reference sequence).

This clone is a singleton in its sample. The rearrangement links TRBV10-3 to TRBJ1-2, with TRBD1 identical over 7 bases. CDR1 ENHRY and CDR2 SYGVKD come from the germline V gene. The length of the CDR3 is 15 residues. The J segment lost 8 bases and the V segment lost 0 bases, leaving 9 bases of the junction unmatched. This CDR3 is CAISESPIDRVGYTF. In nucleotides, the CDR3 is TGTGCCATCAGTGAGTCCCCAATCGACAGGGTCGGCTACACCTTC.

V is TRBV28 and J is TRBJ1-1; a weak D match, TRBD1 (5 bases). Germline CDR1 is MDHEN and CDR2 is SYDVKM. The CDR3 runs 13 residues. V dropped 6 bases and J dropped 6 bases, with 14 bases sitting between them. CDR3 residues: CASSSPGGSEAFF. The CDR3 DNA reads TGTGCCAGCAGCTCTCCCGGGGGGTCTGAAGCTTTCTTT.

V usage is TRBV7-8 and J usage is TRBJ2-3; D is unresolved. From germline, CDR1 is SGHVS and CDR2 FQNEAQ. The CDR3 totals 13 residues. Trimming cost V 1 base and J 2 bases, with 4 bases left between them. For the CDR3, the DNA is TGTGCCAGCAGCTTAGGGGCCACAGATACGCAGTATTTT. Translating gives CASSLGATDTQYF.

This clone was detected only once. The V call is TRBV6-5, the J call TRBJ2-1; no definite D call. CDR3 length: 14 residues. The germline V gene has CDR1 MNHEY and CDR2 SVGAGI. Trimming removed 0 bases from V and 0 bases from J, with 3 bases in between. The CDR3 nucleotides read TGTGCCAGCAGTTACTCCCACTCCTACAATGAGCAGTTCTTC. This translates into CASSYSHSYNEQFF.

This clone has a single count. CDR3 sequence: CATSRDRSSSYNEQFF. Here the CDR3 DNA reads TGTGCCACCAGCAGAGATAGGAGCAGCTCCTACAATGAGCAGTTCTTC. V usage is TRBV15 and J usage is TRBJ2-1; D is undetermined. The CDR3 has 16 residues. Trimming left V 0 bases short and J 0 bases short, with 9 bases between. Germline loops: CDR1 LNHNV, CDR2 YYDKDF (reference sequence). Combining the CDR3 with reference TRBV15 and TRBJ2-1 gives the whole variable domain DAMVIQNPRYQVTQFGKPVTLSCSQTLNHNVMYWYQQKSSQAPKLLFHYYDKDFNNEADTPDNFQSRRPNTSFCFLDIRSPGLGDTAMYLCATSRDRSSSYNEQFFGPGTRLTVL.

This clone has a handful of counts. The chain uses TRBV2 and TRBJ2-7, with TRBD2 identical over 7 bases. Germline V CDR1 and CDR2: SNHLY, FYNNEI. The CDR3 loop spans 14 amino acids. Unmatched junction bases numbered 12, after V lost 11 bases and J lost 2 bases. The CDR3 protein is CAVTLGGRTYEQYF. Written as DNA, the CDR3 is TGTGCCGTCACCCTGGGCGGGAGAACCTACGAGCAGTACTTC.

The chain carries TRBV19 and TRBJ1-2; the D is unclear. V gave up 5 bases and J gave up 4 bases, with 8 bases separating them. The CDR3 has 12 residues. The germline gives CDR1 LNHDA, CDR2 SQIVND (reference sequence). The CDR3 region has the DNA TGTGCCAGTAGTCCCGGTGGCTATGGCTACACCTTC. This encodes CASSPGGYGYTF.

The genes are TRBV9 and TRBJ2-1; 13 bases fit TRBD2. Unmatched junction bases numbered 11, after V lost 0 bases and J lost 8 bases. From germline, CDR1 is SGDLS and CDR2 YYNGEE. This CDR3 has 18 residues. The CDR3 DNA reads TGTGCCAGCAGCGTAGATGGACTAGCGGGAGCGTTTGGGGATGAGCAGTTCTTC. Protein product: CASSVDGLAGAFGDEQFF.

V gene TRBV12-2 combines with J gene TRBJ2-3; the DNA was not compared with TRBD1, the D call given in the table. TRBV12-2 is marked as a pseudogene. The CDR3 contains 18 residues. CDR3 residues: CASRLVGVGQGHTDTQYF. CDR3 DNA sequence: TGTGCAAGTCGCTTAGTAGGAGTGGGACAGGGACACACAGATACGCAGTATTTT.